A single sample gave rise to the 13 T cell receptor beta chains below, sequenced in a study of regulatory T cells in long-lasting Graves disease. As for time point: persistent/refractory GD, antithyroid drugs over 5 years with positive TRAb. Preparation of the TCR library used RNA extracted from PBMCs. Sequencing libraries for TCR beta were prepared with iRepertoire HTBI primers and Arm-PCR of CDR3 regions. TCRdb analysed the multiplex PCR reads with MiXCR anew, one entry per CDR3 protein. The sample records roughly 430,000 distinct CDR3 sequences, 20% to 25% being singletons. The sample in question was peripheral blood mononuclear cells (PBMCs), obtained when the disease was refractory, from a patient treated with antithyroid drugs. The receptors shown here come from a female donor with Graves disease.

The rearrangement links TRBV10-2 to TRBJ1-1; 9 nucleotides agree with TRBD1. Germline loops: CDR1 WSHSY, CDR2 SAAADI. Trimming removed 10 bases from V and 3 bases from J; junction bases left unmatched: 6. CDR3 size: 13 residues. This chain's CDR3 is CATDRGLDTEAFF. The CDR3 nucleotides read TGCGCCACCGACAGGGGGTTGGACACTGAAGCTTTCTTT.

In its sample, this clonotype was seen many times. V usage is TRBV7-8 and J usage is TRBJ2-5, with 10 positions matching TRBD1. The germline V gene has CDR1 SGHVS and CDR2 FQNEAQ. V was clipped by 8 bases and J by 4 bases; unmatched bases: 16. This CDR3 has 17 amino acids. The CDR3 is CASHAHLGQGFGETQYF. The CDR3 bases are TGTGCCAGCCACGCCCATTTGGGACAGGGGTTCGGAGAGACCCAGTACTTC.

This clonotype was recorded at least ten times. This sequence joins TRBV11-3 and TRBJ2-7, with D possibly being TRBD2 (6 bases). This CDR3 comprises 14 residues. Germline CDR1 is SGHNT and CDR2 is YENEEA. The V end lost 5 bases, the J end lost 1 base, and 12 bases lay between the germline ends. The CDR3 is CASSAGPGSYEQYF. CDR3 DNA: TGTGCCAGCAGCGCGGGACCCGGATCCTACGAGCAGTACTTC. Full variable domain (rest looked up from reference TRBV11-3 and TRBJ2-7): EAGVVQSPRYKIIEKKQPVAFWCNPISGHNTLYWYLQNLGQGPELLIRYENEEAVDDSQLPKDRFSAERLKGVDSTLKIQPAELGDSAVYLCASSAGPGSYEQYFGPGTRLTVT.

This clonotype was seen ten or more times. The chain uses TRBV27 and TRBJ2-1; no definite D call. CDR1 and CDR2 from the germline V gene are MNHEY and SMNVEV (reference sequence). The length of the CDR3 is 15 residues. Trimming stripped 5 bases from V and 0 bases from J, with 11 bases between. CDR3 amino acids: CASSPFPVSYNEQFF. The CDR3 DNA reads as TGTGCCAGCAGTCCATTTCCAGTCTCCTACAATGAGCAGTTCTTC.

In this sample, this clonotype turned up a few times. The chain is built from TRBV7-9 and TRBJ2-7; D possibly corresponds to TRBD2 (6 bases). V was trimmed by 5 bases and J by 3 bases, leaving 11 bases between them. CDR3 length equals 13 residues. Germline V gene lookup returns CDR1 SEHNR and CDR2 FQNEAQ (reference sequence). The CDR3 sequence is CASSARENYEQYF. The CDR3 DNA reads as TGTGCCAGCAGCGCCCGGGAGAACTACGAGCAGTACTTC. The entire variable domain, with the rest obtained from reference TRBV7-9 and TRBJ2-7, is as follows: DTGVSQNPRHKITKRGQNVTFRCDPISEHNRLYWYRQTLGQGPEFLTYFQNEAQLEKSRLLSDRFSAERPKGSFSTLEIQRTEQGDSAMYLCASSARENYEQYFGPGTRLTVT.

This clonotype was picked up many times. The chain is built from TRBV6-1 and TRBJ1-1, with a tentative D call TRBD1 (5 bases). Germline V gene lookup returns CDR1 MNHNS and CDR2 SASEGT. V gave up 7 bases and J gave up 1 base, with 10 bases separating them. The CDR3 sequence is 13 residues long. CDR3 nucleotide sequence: TGTGCCAGCACAGGGTCGGCGAACACTGAAGCTTTCTTT. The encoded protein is CASTGSANTEAFF.

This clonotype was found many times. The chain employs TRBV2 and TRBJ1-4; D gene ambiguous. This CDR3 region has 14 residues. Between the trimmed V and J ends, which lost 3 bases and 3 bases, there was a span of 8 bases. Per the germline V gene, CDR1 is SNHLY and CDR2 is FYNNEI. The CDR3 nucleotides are TGTGCCAGCAGTGAGCGAGTCCCTAATGAAAAACTGTTTTTT. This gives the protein CASSERVPNEKLFF. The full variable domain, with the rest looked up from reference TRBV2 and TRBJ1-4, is EPEVTQTPSHQVTQMGQEVILRCVPISNHLYFYWYRQILGQKVEFLVSFYNNEISEKSEIFDDQFSVERPDGSNFTLKIRSTKLEDSAMYFCASSERVPNEKLFFGSGTQLSVL.

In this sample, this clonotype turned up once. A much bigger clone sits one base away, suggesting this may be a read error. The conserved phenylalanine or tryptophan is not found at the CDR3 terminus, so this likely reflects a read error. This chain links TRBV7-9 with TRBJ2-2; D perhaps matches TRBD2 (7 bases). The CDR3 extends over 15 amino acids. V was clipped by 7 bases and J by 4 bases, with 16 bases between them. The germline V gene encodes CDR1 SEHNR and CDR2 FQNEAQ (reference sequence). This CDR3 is CASMGGQDTTGELFL. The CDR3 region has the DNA TGTGCCAGCATGGGGGGGCAAGACACCACCGGGGAGCTGTTTCTT.

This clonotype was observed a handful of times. DNA of the CDR3: TGTGCCAGTAGTATAATGGACGAGCAGTACTTC. It encodes CASSIMDEQYF. The V call is TRBV19, the J call TRBJ2-7; D is ambiguous. CDR3 length: 11 amino acids. Germline V gene lookup returns CDR1 LNHDA and CDR2 SQIVND (reference sequence). Trimming took off 2 bases at V and 5 bases at J, with 4 bases between the two ends.

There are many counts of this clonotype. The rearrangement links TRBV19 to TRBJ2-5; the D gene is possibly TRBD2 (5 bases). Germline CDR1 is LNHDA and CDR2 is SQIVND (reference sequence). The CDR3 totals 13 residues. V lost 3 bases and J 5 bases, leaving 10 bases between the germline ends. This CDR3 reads CASSIEGFETQYF. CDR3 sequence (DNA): TGTGCCAGTAGTATCGAGGGTTTTGAGACCCAGTACTTC.

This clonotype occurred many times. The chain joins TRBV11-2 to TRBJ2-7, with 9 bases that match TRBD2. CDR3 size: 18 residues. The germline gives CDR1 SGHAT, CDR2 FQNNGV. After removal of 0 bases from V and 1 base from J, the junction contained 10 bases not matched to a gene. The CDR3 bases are TGTGCCAGCAGCTTAGACATTTTTAGCGGGAGTGGATCCTACGAGCAGTACTTC. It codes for CASSLDIFSGSGSYEQYF.

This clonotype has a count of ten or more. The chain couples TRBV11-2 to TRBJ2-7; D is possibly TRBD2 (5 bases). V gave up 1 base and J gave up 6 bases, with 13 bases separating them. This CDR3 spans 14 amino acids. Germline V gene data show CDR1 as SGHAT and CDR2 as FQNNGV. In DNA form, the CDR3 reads TGTGCCAGCAGCTTAGTGACTACCTATCCCGAGCAGTACTTC. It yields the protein CASSLVTTYPEQYF.

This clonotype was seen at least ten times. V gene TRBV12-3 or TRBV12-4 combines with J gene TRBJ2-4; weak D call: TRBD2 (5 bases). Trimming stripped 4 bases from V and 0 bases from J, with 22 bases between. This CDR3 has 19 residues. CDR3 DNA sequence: TGTGCCAGCAGTTCCTCAGCCTCCTGGACTGACTTAGCCAAAAACATTCAGTACTTC. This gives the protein CASSSSASWTDLAKNIQYF.